The 5 T cell receptor beta chains in this list originate from one sample, sequenced in a study of shared clonotypes between healthy human individuals. Naive CD8 populations comprised CD45RO-negative cells positively selected for CCR7, excluding terminally differentiated effector memory CD45RA+ cells. TCRdb's copy holds only in-frame clones and misses some; the assay was immunoSEQ multiplex PCR. Of some 1,900,000 clones in the sample, approximately 94% were seen once. Sequenced sample: naive CD8+ T cells sorted from blood. These receptors were collected from a man aged 18 to 35 in good health.

This clone showed up just a few times. The V gene is TRBV7-8, the J gene TRBJ1-2; no definite D call. Germline-derived CDR1 and CDR2 are SGHVS and FQNEAQ. Trimming took 5 bases from V and 4 from J, leaving 14 bases between them. The CDR3 is made up of 14 amino acids. The CDR3 DNA reads TGTGCCAGCAGCCCAACCTTGGGGTCCTATGGCTACACCTTC. It codes for CASSPTLGSYGYTF.

Worth noting for this clone: The sample holds other DNA sequences that translate to the same CDR3. The rearrangement links TRBV7-9 to TRBJ2-3; TRBD2 aligns across 7 bases. The CDR3 spans 14 residues. Germline V gene lookup returns CDR1 SEHNR and CDR2 FQNEAQ (reference sequence). Trimming took 4 bases from V and 0 from J; bases not matched to a gene: 1. CDR3 DNA: TGTGCCAGCAGCTCTAGCGGAAGCACAGATACGCAGTATTTT. This sequence encodes CASSSSGSTDTQYF.

The chain is built from TRBV5-4 and TRBJ2-3; TRBD2 agrees at 8 bases. CDR1 and CDR2 (germline): SGHNT, YYREEE (reference sequence). The CDR3 is 19 residues long. V lost 4 bases, J lost 1 base, and 17 bases stayed unmatched. CDR3 sequence reads: CASSDPLAAPLFGTDTQYF. The CDR3 coding sequence is TGTGCCAGCAGCGATCCACTAGCGGCTCCCCTCTTTGGCACAGATACGCAGTATTTT.

The gene calls are TRBV5-6 and TRBJ2-5, with D maybe TRBD1 (5 bases). Germline V lookup: CDR1 SGHDT, CDR2 YYEEEE. The CDR3 has 13 amino acids. V lost 8 bases to trimming and J lost 5 bases, with 16 bases between them. The CDR3 loop reads CASRIRVEETQYF. CDR3 nucleotides: TGTGCCAGTAGGATCAGGGTTGAGGAGACCCAGTACTTC.

CDR3 DNA: TGTGCCAGTACCCTGGGGGTCCTCGCGCCCCAGCATTTT. Amino acid sequence: CASTLGVLAPQHF. The chain uses TRBV19 and TRBJ1-5; weak D call: TRBD1 (5 bases). V lost 7 bases to trimming and J lost 9 bases, with 16 bases between them. The CDR3 loop spans 13 amino acids. Germline-derived CDR1 and CDR2 are LNHDA and SQIVND (reference sequence). Full variable domain (missing parts from reference TRBV19 and TRBJ1-5): DGGITQSPKYLFRKEGQNVTLSCEQNLNHDAMYWYRQDPGQGLRLIYYSQIVNDFQKGDIAEGYSVSREKKESFPLTVTSAQKNPTAFYLCASTLGVLAPQHFGDGTRLSIL.